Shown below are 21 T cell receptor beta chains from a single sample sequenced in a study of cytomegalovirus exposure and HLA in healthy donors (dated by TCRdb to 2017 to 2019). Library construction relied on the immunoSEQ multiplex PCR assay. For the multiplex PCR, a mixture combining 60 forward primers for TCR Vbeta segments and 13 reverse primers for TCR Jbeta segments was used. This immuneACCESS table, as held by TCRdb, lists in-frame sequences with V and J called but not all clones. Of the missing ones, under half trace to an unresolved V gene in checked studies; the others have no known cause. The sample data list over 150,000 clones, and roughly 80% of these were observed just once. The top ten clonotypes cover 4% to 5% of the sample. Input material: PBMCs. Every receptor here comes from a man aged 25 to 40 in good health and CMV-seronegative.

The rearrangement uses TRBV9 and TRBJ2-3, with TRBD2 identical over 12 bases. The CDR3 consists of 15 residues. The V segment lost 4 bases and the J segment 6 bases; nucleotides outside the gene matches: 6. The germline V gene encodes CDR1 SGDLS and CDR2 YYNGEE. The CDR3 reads CASSPEGTSGDTQYF. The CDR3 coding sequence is TGTGCCAGCAGCCCAGAGGGGACTAGCGGGGATACGCAGTATTTT.

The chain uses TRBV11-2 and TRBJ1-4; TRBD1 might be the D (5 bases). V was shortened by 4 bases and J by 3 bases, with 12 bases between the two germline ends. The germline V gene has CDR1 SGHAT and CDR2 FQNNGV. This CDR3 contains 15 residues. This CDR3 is CASSSYRLANEKLFF. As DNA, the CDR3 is TGTGCCAGCAGCTCCTACAGGTTGGCTAATGAAAAACTGTTTTTT.

CDR3 bases: TGTGCCAGCAGGCGGACAGGGGGATCCTACGAGCAGTACTTC. This gives the protein CASRRTGGSYEQYF. J is TRBJ2-7 and V is TRBV7-2; TRBD1 aligns across 10 bases. CDR1 and CDR2 (germline): SGHTA, FQGNSA. This CDR3 is built from 14 residues. Trimming took 6 bases from V and 1 from J; bases not matched to a gene: 3.

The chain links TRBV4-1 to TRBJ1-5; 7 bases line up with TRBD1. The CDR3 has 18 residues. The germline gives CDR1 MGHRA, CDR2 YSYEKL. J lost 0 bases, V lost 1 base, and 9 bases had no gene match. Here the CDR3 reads CASSQGPGQVNSNQPQHF. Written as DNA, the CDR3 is TGCGCCAGCAGCCAAGGCCCCGGACAGGTTAATAGCAATCAGCCCCAGCATTTT.

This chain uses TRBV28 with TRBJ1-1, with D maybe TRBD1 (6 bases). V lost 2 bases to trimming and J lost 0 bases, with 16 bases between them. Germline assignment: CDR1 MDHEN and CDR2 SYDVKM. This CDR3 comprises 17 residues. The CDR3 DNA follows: TGTGCCAGCAGTTTAGGTTTCGGGGGGCTAATGAACACTGAAGCTTTCTTT. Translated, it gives CASSLGFGGLMNTEAFF.

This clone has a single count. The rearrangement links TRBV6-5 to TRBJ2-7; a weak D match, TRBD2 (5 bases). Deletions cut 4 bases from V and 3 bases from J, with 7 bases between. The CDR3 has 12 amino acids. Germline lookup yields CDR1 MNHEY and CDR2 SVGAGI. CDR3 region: CASSSGYYEQYF. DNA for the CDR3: TGTGCCAGCAGTTCGGGGTACTACGAGCAGTACTTC.

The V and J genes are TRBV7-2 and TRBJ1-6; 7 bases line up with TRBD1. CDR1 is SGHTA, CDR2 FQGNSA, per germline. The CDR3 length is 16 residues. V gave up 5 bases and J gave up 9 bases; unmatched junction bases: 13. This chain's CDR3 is CASSRLGTASTSPLHF. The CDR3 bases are TGTGCCAGCAGCCGCCTCGGGACAGCCTCTACTTCACCCCTCCACTTT.

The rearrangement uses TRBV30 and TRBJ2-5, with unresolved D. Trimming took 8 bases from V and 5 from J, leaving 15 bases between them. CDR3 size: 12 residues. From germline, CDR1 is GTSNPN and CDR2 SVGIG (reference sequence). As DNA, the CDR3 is TGTGCCGGCCAAACCCCCAGTGAGACCCAGTACTTC. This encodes CAGQTPSETQYF. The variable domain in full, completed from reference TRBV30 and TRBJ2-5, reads SQTIHQWPATLVQPVGSPLSLECTVEGTSNPNLYWYRQAAGRGLQLLFYSVGIGQISSEVPQNLSASRPQDRQFILSSKKLLLSDSGFYLCAGQTPSETQYFGPGTRLLVL.

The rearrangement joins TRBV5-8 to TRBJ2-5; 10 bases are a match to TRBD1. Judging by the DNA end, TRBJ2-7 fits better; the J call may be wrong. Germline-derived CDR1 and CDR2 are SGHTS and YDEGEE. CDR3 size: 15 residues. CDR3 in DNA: TGTGCCAGCAGCTTGGTTGGGACAGGGGCCTACGAGCAGTACTTC. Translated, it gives CASSLVGTGAYEQYF.

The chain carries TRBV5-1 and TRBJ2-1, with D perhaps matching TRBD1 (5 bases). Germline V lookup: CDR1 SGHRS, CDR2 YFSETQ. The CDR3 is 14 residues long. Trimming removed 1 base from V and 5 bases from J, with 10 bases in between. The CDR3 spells CASSLRGSNNEQFF. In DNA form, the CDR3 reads TGCGCCAGCAGCTTGAGGGGTTCCAACAATGAGCAGTTCTTC.

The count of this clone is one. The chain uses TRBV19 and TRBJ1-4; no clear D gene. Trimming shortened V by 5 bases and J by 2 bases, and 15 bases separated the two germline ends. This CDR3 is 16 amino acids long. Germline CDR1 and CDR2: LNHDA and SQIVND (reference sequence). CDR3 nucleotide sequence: TGTGCCAGTAGTCACCTGCTGGGGAGGACTAATGAAAAACTGTTTTTT. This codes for CASSHLLGRTNEKLFF.

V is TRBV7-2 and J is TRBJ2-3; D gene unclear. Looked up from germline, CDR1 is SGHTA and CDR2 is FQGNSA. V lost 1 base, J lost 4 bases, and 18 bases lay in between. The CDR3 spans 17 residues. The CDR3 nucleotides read TGTGCCAGCAGCTTAGACTCTAGAGTACTGGGTTCAGATACGCAGTATTTT. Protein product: CASSLDSRVLGSDTQYF.

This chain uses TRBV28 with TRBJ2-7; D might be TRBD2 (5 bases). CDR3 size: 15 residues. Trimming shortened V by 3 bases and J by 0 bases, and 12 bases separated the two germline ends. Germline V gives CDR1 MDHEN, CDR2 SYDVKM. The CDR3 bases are TGTGCCAGCAGTTTGACGGGGTGGAGCTCCTACGAGCAGTACTTC. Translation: CASSLTGWSSYEQYF.

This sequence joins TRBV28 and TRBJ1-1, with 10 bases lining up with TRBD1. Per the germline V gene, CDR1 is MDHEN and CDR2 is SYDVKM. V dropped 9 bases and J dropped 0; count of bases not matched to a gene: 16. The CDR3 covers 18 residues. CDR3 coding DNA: TGTGCCAGTTCCGGACAGGGGGATTTTTATATGATGAACACTGAAGCTTTCTTT. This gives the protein CASSGQGDFYMMNTEAFF.

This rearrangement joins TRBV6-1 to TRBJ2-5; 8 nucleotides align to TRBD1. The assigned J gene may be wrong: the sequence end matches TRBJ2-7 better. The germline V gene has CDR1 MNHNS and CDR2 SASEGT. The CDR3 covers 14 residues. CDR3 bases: TGTGCCAGCAGTCGGACAGGGACGGCTTACGAGCAGTACTTC. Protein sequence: CASSRTGTAYEQYF.

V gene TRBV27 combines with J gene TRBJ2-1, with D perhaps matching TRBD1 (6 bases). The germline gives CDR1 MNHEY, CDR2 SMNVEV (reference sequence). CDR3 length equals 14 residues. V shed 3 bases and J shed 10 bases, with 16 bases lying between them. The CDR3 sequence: CASSFVARGGEQFF. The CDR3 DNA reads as TGTGCCAGCAGTTTTGTAGCCAGGGGTGGGGAGCAGTTCTTC.

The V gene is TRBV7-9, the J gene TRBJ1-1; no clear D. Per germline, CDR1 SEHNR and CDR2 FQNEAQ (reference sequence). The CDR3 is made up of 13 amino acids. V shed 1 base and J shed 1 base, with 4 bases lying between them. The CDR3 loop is CASSLDTNTEAFF. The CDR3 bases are TGTGCCAGCAGCTTAGACACGAACACTGAAGCTTTCTTT.

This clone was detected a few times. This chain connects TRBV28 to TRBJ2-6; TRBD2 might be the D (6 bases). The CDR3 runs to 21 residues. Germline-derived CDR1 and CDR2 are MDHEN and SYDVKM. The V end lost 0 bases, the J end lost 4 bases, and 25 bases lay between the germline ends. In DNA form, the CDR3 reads TGTGCCAGCAGTTTATGGGAAGGAGGGAGTTCTGGGGCGGTAGGGGCCAACGTCCTGACTTTC. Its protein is CASSLWEGGSSGAVGANVLTF.

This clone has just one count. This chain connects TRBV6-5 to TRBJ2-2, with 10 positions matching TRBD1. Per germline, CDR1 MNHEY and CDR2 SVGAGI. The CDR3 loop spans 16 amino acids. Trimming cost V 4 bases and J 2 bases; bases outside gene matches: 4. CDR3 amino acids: CASSSGQGDNTGELFF. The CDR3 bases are TGTGCCAGCAGTTCAGGACAGGGGGATAACACCGGGGAGCTGTTTTTT.

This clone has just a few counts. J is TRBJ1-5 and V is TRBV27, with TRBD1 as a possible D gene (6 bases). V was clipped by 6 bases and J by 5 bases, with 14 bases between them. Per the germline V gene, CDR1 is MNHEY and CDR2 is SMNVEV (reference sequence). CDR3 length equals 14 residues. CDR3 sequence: CASSSTGRDQPQHF. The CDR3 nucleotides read TGTGCCAGCAGCTCGACAGGTAGGGATCAGCCCCAGCATTTT.

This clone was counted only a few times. The CDR3 region has the DNA TGTGCCAGCAGCTCAGGGCAGACATCACGGGAGCTGTTTTTT. Amino acids: CASSSGQTSRELFF. This chain links TRBV7-9 with TRBJ2-2; weak D call: TRBD1 (5 bases). This CDR3 is built from 14 residues. V lost 4 bases and J 9 bases, leaving 15 bases between the germline ends. Per the germline V gene, CDR1 is SEHNR and CDR2 is FQNEAQ (reference sequence).